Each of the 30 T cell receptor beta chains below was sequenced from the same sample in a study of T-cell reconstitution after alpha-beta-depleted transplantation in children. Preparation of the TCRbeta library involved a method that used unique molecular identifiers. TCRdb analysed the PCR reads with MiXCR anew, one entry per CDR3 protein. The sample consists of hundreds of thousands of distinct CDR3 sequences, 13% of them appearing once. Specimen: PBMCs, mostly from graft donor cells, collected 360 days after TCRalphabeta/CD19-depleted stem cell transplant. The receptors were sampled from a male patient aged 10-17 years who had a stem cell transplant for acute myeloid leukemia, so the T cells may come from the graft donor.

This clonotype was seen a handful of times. CDR3 protein: CAITASFGGLLNTEAFF. CDR3 DNA sequence: TGTGCCATCACGGCGAGTTTTGGGGGTCTCCTGAACACTGAAGCTTTCTTT. The chain has TRBV10-3 and TRBJ1-1; possible D gene TRBD1, 5 bases. The CDR3 runs 17 residues. Germline V gene lookup returns CDR1 ENHRY and CDR2 SYGVKD. Trimming removed 7 bases from V and 0 bases from J, with 21 bases in between.

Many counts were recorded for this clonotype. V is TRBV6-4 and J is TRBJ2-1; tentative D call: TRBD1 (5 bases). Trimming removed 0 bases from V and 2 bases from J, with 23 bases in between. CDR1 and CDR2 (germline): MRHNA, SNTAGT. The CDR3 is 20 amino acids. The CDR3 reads CASSDSPTAYSSGPYNEQFF. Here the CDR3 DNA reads TGTGCCAGCAGTGACTCGCCGACAGCATACTCATCTGGCCCCTACAATGAGCAGTTCTTC.

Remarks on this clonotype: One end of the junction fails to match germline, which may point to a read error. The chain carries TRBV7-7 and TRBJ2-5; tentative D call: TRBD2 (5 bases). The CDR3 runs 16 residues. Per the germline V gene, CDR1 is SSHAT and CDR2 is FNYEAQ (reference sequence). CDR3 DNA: TGTGCTAGCAGCTTCCGACTATCTCAGAACGAAGAGACCCAGTACTTC. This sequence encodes CASSFRLSQNEETQYF.

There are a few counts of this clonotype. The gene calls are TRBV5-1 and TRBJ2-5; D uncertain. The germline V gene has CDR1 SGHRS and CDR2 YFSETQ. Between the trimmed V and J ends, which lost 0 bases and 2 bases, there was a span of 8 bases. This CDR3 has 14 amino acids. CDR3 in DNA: TGCGCCAGCAGCTTGGCGGCCAGGCAAGAGACCCAGTACTTC. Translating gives CASSLAARQETQYF.

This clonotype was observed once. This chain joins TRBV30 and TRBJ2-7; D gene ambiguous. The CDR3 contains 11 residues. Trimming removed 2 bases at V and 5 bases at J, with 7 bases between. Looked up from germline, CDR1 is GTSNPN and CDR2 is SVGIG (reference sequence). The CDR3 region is CAWSTNHEQYF. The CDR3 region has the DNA TGTGCCTGGAGTACGAACCACGAGCAGTACTTC.

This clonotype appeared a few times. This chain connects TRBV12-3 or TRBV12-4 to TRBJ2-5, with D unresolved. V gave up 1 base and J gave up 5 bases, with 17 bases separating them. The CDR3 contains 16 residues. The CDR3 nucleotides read TGTGCCAGCAGTTTAGGGAGTAGCCCGGATGTCGAGACCCAGTACTTC. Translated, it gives CASSLGSSPDVETQYF.

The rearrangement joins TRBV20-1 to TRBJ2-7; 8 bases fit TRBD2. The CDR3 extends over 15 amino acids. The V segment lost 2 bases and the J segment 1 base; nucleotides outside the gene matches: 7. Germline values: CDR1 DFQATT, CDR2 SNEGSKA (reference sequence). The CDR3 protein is CSARLSGSWSYEQYF. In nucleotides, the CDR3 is TGCAGTGCTAGATTGAGCGGGAGTTGGTCCTACGAGCAGTACTTC.

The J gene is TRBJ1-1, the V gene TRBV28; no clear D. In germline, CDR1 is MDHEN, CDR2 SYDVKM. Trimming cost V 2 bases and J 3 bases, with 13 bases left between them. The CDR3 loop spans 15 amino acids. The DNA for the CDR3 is TGTGCCAGCAGTTTAGACCCCCCGGACCACACTGAAGCTTTCTTT. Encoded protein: CASSLDPPDHTEAFF.

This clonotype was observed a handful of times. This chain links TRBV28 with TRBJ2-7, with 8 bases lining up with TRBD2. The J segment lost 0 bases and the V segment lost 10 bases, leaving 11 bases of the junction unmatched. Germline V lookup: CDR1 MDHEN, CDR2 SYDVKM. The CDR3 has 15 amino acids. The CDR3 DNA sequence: TGTGCCACAAGCGGGAGAAACGGGATCTCCTACGAGCAGTACTTC. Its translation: CATSGRNGISYEQYF.

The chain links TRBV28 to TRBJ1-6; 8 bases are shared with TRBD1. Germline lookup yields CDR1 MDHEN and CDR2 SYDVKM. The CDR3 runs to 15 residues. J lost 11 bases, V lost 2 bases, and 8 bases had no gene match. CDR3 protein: CASSLGDRRRAPLHF. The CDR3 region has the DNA TGTGCCAGCAGTTTAGGGGACAGGCGGCGGGCACCCCTCCACTTT. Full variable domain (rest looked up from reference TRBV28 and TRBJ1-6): DVKVTQSSRYLVKRTGEKVFLECVQDMDHENMFWYRQDPGLGLRLIYFSYDVKMKEKGDIPEGYSVSREKKERFSLILESASTNQTSMYLCASSLGDRRRAPLHFGNGTRLTVT.

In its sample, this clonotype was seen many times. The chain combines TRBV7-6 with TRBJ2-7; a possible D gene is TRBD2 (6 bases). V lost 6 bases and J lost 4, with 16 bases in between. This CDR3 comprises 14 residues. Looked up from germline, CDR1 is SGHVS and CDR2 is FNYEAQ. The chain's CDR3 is CASSFQSGGYEQYF. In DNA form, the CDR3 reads TGTGCCAGCAGTTTTCAAAGTGGGGGGTACGAGCAGTACTTC. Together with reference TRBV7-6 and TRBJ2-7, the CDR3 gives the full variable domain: GAGVSQSPRYKVTKRGQDVALRCDPISGHVSLYWYRQALGQGPEFLTYFNYEAQQDKSGLPNDRFSAERPEGSISTLTIQRTEQRDSAMYRCASSFQSGGYEQYFGPGTRLTVT.

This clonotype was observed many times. CDR3 sequence: CASRQFHGLCTDTQYF. CDR3 DNA: TGTGCCAGTAGGCAGTTTCACGGACTCTGCACAGATACGCAGTATTTT. The rearrangement joins TRBV19 to TRBJ2-3, with D perhaps matching TRBD2 (5 bases). V was trimmed by 6 bases and J by 1 base, leaving 17 bases between them. The CDR3 has 16 residues. From germline, CDR1 is LNHDA and CDR2 SQIVND (reference sequence).

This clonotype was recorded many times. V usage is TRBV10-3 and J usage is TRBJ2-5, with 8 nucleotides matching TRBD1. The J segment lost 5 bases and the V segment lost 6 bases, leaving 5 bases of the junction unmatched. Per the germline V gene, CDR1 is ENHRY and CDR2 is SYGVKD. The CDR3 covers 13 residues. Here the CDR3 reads CAIRPGGGETQYF. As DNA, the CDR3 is TGTGCCATCAGACCAGGGGGCGGGGAGACCCAGTACTTC.

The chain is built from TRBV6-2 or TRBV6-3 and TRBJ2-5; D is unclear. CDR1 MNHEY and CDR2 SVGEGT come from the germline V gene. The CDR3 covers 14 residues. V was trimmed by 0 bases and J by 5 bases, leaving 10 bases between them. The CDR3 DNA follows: TGTGCCAGCAGTTACTCGGCGGTAGAGGAGACCCAGTACTTC. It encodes CASSYSAVEETQYF.

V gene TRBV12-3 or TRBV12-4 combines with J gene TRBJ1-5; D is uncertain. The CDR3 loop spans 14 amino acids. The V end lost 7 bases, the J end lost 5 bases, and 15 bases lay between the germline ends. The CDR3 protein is CASTDGVSHQPQHF. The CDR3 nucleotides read TGTGCCAGCACCGACGGGGTGTCCCATCAGCCCCAGCATTTT.

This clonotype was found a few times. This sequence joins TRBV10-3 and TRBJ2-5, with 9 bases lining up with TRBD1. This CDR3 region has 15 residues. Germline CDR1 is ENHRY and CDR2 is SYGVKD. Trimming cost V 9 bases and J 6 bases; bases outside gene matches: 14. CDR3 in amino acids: CAMFSRGQGEKTQYF. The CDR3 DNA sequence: TGTGCCATGTTTAGCCGGGGACAGGGCGAAAAGACCCAGTACTTC.

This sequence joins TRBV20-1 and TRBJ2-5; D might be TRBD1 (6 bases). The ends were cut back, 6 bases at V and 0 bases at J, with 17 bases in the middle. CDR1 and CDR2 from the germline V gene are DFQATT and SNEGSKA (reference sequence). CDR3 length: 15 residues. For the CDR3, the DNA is TGCAGTGCCGAGTCGTTGACAGGCCACCAAGAGACCCAGTACTTC. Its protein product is CSAESLTGHQETQYF.

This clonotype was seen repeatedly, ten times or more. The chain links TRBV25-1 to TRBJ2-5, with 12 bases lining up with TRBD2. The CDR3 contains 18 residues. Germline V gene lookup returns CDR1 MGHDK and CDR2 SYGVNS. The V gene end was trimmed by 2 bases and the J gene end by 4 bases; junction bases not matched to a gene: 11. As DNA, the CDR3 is TGTGCCAGCAGTGAAGTCATAGGACTAGCGGGAACGTCAGAGACCCAGTACTTC. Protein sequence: CASSEVIGLAGTSETQYF.

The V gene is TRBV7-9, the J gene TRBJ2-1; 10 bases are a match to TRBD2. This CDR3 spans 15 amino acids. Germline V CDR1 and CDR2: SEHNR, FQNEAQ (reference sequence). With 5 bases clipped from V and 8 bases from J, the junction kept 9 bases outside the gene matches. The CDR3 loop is CASSPVLAGGYEQFF. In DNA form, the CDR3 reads TGTGCCAGCAGCCCGGTTTTAGCGGGAGGCTATGAGCAGTTCTTC.

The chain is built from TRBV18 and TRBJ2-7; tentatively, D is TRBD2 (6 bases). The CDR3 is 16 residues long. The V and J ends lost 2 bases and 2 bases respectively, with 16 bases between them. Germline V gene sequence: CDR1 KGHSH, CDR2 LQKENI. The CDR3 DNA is TGTGCCAGCTCACCATTGGTTGGCGGGATTACCTACGAGCAGTACTTC. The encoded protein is CASSPLVGGITYEQYF.

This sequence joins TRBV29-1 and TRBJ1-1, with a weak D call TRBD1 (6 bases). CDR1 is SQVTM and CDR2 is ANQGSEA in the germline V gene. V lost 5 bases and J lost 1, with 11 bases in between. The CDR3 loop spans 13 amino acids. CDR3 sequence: CSVNRVTNTEAFF. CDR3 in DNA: TGCAGCGTTAACAGGGTAACGAACACTGAAGCTTTCTTT.

The CDR3 DNA sequence: TGTGCCAGCAGTCCTTGGGGCCATGTAGGACAGGGGAACGCCTACAATGAGCAGTTCTTC. This translates into CASSPWGHVGQGNAYNEQFF. V and J are TRBV12-3 or TRBV12-4 and TRBJ2-1; 9 nucleotides line up with TRBD1. The CDR3 covers 20 residues. V gave up 5 bases and J gave up 2 bases; unmatched junction bases: 19.

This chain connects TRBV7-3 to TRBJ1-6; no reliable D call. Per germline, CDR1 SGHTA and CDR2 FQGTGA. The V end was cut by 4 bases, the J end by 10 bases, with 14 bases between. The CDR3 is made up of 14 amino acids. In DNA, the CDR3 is TGTGCCAGCAGCTCGCTAGCGGGCGGATCACCCCTCCACTTT. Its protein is CASSSLAGGSPLHF.

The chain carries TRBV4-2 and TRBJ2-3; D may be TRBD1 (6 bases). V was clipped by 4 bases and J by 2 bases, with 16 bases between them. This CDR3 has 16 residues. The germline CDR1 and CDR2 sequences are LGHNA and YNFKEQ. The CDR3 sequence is CASSPVRGKITDTQYF. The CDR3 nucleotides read TGTGCCAGCAGCCCTGTCAGGGGTAAAATCACAGATACGCAGTATTTT.

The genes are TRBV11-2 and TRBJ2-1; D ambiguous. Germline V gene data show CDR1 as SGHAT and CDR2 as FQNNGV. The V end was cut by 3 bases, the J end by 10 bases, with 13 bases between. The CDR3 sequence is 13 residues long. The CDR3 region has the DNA TGTGCCAGCAGCTTGGGTGGGTATAGGGAGCAGTTCTTC. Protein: CASSLGGYREQFF.

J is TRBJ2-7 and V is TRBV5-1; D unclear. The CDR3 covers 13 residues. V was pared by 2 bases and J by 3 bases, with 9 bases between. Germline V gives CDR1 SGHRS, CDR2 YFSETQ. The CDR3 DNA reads TGCGCCAGCAGCTTCCGGGTCGGCTACGAGCAGTACTTC. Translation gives CASSFRVGYEQYF.

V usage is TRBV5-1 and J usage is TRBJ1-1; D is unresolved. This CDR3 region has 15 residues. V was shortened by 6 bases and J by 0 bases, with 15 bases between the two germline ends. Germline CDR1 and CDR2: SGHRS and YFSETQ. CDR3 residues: CASTTLWGMNTEAFF. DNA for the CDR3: TGCGCCAGCACCACGTTATGGGGAATGAACACTGAAGCTTTCTTT.

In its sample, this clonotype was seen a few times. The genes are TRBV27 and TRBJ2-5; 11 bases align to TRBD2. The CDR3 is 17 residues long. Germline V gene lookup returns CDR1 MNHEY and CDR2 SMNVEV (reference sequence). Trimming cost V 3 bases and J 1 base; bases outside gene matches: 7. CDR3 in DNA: TGTGCCAGCAGTTTCCAAGGACTAGCGGGTCTCCAAGAGACCCAGTACTTC. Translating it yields CASSFQGLAGLQETQYF.

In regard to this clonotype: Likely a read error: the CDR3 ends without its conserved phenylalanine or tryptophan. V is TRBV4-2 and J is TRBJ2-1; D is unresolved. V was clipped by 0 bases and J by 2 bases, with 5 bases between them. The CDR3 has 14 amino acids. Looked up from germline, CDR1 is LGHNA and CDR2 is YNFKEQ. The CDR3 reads CASSQEGPYNEQFS. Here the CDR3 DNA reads TGTGCCAGCAGCCAAGAGGGCCCCTACAATGAGCAGTTCTCC.

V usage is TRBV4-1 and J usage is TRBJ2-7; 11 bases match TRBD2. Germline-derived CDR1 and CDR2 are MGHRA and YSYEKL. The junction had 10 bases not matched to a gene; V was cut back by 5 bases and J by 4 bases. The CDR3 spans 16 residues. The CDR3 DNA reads TGCGCCAGCAGCTCAACCGGGACTAGCGGACCTTACGAGCAGTACTTC. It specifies CASSSTGTSGPYEQYF.